The clone carrying this TCR beta chain was seen many times. It was RNA transcripts that yielded the amplified TCR beta CDR3 regions. In the first-round RT-PCR of the TCR CDR3, the HTBI primer set was used. TCRdb re-analysed the multiplex PCR reads in MiXCR, keeping a single row per CDR3 protein. The table includes some 760,000 distinct CDR3 sequences, approximately 15% detected once. Graves' hyperthyroidism showing no ophthalmopathy progression within 18 months was considered stable. This entry is derived from a study of T cells in Graves' hyperthyroidism and ophthalmopathy. Germline V gives CDR1 MNHNS, CDR2 SASEGT. V was clipped by 3 bases and J by 2 bases, with 12 bases between them. The CDR3 is 15 amino acids.

The specimen sequenced was blood. This clonotype originated in a young woman with Graves' hyperthyroidism. The chain recombines TRBV6-1 with TRBJ2-3; D gene ambiguous. The CDR3 here is CASSDPGRNTDTQYF. The DNA of the CDR3 is TGTGCCAGCAGTGATCCCGGGCGGAACACAGATACGCAGTATTTT.